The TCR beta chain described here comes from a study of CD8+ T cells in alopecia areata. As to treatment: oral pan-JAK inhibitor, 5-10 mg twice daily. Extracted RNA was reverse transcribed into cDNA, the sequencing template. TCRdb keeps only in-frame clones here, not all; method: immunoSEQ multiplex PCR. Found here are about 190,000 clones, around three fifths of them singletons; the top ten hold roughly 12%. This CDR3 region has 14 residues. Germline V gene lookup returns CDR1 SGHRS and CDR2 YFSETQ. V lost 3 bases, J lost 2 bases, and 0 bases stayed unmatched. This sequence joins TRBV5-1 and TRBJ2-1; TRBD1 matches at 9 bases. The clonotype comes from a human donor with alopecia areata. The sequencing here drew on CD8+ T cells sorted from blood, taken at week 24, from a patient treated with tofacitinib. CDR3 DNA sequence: TGCGCCAGCAGCTGGGACAGGGCCTACAATGAGCAGTTCTTC. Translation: CASSWDRAYNEQFF.